This is a list of T cell receptor beta chains from one sample in a study of cytotoxic CD8 clonotypes in ibrutinib-treated CLL. Only in-frame clones appear in the TCRdb table, and some are missing; sequencing was by immunoSEQ multiplex PCR. The data show more than 300,000 clones, 80% seen once. This specimen was PBMCs, taken before ibrutinib treatment. The receptors here all came from a human donor with chronic lymphocytic leukemia. The CDR3 runs from the conserved cysteine through the conserved F or W. D genes are given only for firm matches. Size tells how often a clone was seen (once, few, many) or the class of an expanded clone, and some rows leave it out.

TRBV7-9	TRBD1	-	15	TRBJ1-5	CASSRTGGGNQPQHF	TGTGCCAGCAGCCGGACAGGGGGCGGCAATCAGCCCCAGCATTTT
TRBV27	TRBD2	-	16	TRBJ2-2	CASRDRPGLASGELFF	TGTGCCAGCAGAGACAGGCCCGGACTAGCCTCCGGGGAGCTGTTTTTT
TRBV27	-	few	15	TRBJ2-4	CASRGGAGDKNIQYF	TGTGCCAGCAGAGGGGGGGCTGGGGACAAAAACATTCAGTACTTC
TRBV11-2	TRBD1	-	15	TRBJ2-7	CASSNRDRGSYEQYF	TGTGCCAGCAGCAACCGGGACAGGGGCTCCTACGAGCAGTACTTC
TRBV7-3	TRBD2	-	13	TRBJ2-3	CASSLAGVDTQYF	TGTGCCAGCAGCTTAGCGGGAGTGGATACGCAGTATTTT
TRBV14	-	-	15	TRBJ2-1	CASSQDAARHNEQFF	TGTGCCAGCAGCCAAGATGCCGCTAGGCACAATGAGCAGTTCTTC
TRBV27	-	-	13	TRBJ2-1	CASSSFSGSEQFF	TGTGCCAGCAGTTCGTTTAGCGGTAGTGAGCAGTTCTTC
TRBV5-1	TRBD2	-	18	TRBJ2-3	CASSLGGLAGGNTDTQYF	TGCGCCAGCAGCCTGGGGGGACTAGCGGGAGGTAACACAGATACGCAGTATTTT
TRBV5-1	TRBD1	-	15	TRBJ1-1	CASSSRQGMNTEAFF	TGCGCCAGCAGCTCCCGACAGGGGATGAACACTGAAGCTTTCTTT
TRBV18	-	few	14	TRBJ2-5	CASSLDPGEETQYF	TGTGCCAGCTCACTGGACCCTGGGGAAGAGACCCAGTACTTC
TRBV4-3	TRBD1	-	17	TRBJ1-3	CASSQDYRGASGNTIYF	TGCGCCAGCAGCCAAGATTACAGGGGGGCCTCTGGAAACACCATATATTTT
TRBV27	-	few	15	TRBJ2-7	CASSFFGRSGYEQYF	TGTGCCAGCAGTTTTTTCGGCAGGTCTGGGTACGAGCAGTACTTC
TRBV29-1	TRBD2	-	16	TRBJ2-3	CSVEDAAGGGTDTQYF	TGCAGCGTTGAAGATGCTGCGGGAGGCGGGACAGATACGCAGTATTTT
TRBV28	-	-	15	TRBJ2-1	CASSIRDQSWDEQFF	TGTGCCAGCAGTATACGGGACCAGAGTTGGGATGAGCAGTTCTTC
TRBV7-9	-	once	15	TRBJ2-7	CASSNRAGGAYEQYF	TGTGCCAGCAGCAACCGGGCCGGTGGGGCCTACGAGCAGTACTTC
TRBV27	-	once	17	TRBJ2-5	CASSPTPLETSQETQYF	TGTGCCAGCAGTCCAACCCCCCTTGAGACGTCTCAAGAGACCCAGTACTTC
TRBV7-8	-	-	13	TRBJ2-7	CASGWDFSYEQYF	TGTGCCAGCGGGTGGGACTTCTCCTACGAGCAGTACTTC